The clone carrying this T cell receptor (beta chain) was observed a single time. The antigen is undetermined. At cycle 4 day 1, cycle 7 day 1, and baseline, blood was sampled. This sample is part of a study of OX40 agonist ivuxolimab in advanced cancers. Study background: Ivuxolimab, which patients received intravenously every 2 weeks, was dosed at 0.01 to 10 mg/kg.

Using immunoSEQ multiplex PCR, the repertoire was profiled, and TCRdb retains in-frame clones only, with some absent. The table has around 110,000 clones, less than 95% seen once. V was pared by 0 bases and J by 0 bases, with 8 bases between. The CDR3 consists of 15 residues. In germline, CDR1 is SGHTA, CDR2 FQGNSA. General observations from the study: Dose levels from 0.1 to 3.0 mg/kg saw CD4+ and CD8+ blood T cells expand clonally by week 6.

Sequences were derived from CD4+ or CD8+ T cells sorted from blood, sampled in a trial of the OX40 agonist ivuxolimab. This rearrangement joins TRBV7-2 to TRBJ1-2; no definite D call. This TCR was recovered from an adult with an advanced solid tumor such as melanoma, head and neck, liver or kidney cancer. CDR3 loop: CASSLAPGSNYGYTF. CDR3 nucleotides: TGTGCCAGCAGCTTAGCACCAGGATCTAACTATGGCTACACCTTC.